The 28 T cell receptor beta chains below were found in one sample sequenced in a study of blood T cell repertoires in COVID-19. This table comes from immunoSEQ multiplex PCR, and its TCRdb copy is limited to in-frame clones, with some not included. Among about 330,000 clones, around 83% were seen once, and the ten largest hold approximately 1.1%. Sequencing was performed on peripheral blood. These receptors were collected from a woman between 45 and 65 years old with acute or convalescent COVID-19.

V usage is TRBV5-6 and J usage is TRBJ2-2, with TRBD2 as a possible D gene (5 bases). V was shortened by 1 base and J by 1 base, with 8 bases between the two germline ends. Per the germline V gene, CDR1 is SGHDT and CDR2 is YYEEEE. The CDR3 loop spans 15 amino acids. CDR3 protein: CASSLFAGNTGELFF. The CDR3 region has the DNA TGTGCCAGCAGCTTGTTTGCGGGGAACACCGGGGAGCTGTTTTTT.

The chain has TRBV25-1 and TRBJ1-1; perhaps TRBD1 as D (6 bases). Germline V lookup: CDR1 MGHDK, CDR2 SYGVNS. V was trimmed by 8 bases and J by 1 base, leaving 14 bases between them. There are 14 residues in the CDR3. DNA for the CDR3: TGTGCCAGCGTACAGGGAGGGTGGAACACTGAAGCTTTCTTT. This encodes CASVQGGWNTEAFF. Variable domain in full (rest from reference TRBV25-1 and TRBJ1-1): EADIYQTPRYLVIGTGKKITLECSQTMGHDKMYWYQQDPGMELHLIHYSYGVNSTEKGDLSSESTVSRIRTEHFPLTLESARPSHTSQYLCASVQGGWNTEAFFGQGTRLTVV.

CDR3 sequence (DNA): TGTGCCAGCAGTTACTCGCGCTTGGACAGGGGCTACGAGCAGTACTTC. Amino acids: CASSYSRLDRGYEQYF. The chain is built from TRBV6-5 and TRBJ2-7, with 9 bases aligning to TRBD1. The length of the CDR3 is 16 residues. Per the germline V gene, CDR1 is MNHEY and CDR2 is SVGAGI. The J segment lost 3 bases and the V segment lost 0 bases, leaving 6 bases of the junction unmatched.

This rearrangement joins TRBV5-4 to TRBJ2-3, with 13 bases lining up with TRBD2. Germline V CDR1 and CDR2: SGHNT, YYREEE (reference sequence). V was pared by 6 bases and J by 9 bases, with 13 bases of the junction left unmatched. This CDR3 has 16 residues. CDR3 DNA: TGTGCCAGCATCGCCGGGACTAGCGGGATTGGGGGGACGCAGTATTTT. It codes for CASIAGTSGIGGTQYF.

Worth noting for this clone: This CDR3 is also generated by other DNA sequences in the sample. The chain has TRBV19 and TRBJ1-1; D is undetermined. The CDR3 is made up of 12 amino acids. The germline V and J ends were trimmed by 1 base and 5 bases, with 5 bases remaining between them. The germline V gene has CDR1 LNHDA and CDR2 SQIVND (reference sequence). The CDR3 bases are TGTGCCAGTAGTATAGGGGAGACTGAAGCTTTCTTT. The encoded protein is CASSIGETEAFF.

This clone was picked up one time. J is TRBJ1-2 and V is TRBV7-3; perhaps TRBD1 as D (5 bases). Per germline, CDR1 SGHTA and CDR2 FQGTGA. This CDR3 region has 15 residues. V was trimmed by 0 bases and J by 8 bases, leaving 16 bases between them. The DNA of the CDR3 is TGTGCCAGCAGCTTAACAGTCCAGGGACTGGGGGGCTACACCTTC. Protein: CASSLTVQGLGGYTF.

The chain recombines TRBV10-3 with TRBJ2-5; TRBD2 might be the D (6 bases). The CDR3 is 13 amino acids. Germline V gene lookup returns CDR1 ENHRY and CDR2 SYGVKD. Trimming pared 5 bases from V and 5 bases from J, leaving 12 bases between. CDR3 DNA sequence: TGTGCCATCAGTTATGGGCGGGGTGAGACCCAGTACTTC. It encodes CAISYGRGETQYF.

This chain uses TRBV2 with TRBJ2-7, with D maybe TRBD1 (6 bases). Germline V gene data show CDR1 as SNHLY and CDR2 as FYNNEI. Trimming left V 9 bases short and J 3 bases short, with 9 bases between. The CDR3 covers 11 residues. This CDR3 reads CASQQGYEQYV. In DNA, the CDR3 is TGTGCCAGTCAACAGGGCTACGAGCAGTACGTC.

The count of this clone is one. This chain's CDR3 is CASSLGRGGSSPLHF. The DNA for the CDR3 is TGTGCCAGCAGCTTAGGAAGGGGGGGCAGTTCACCCCTCCACTTT. The chain uses TRBV11-2 and TRBJ1-6; D may be TRBD1 (6 bases). CDR3 length: 15 residues. Looked up from germline, CDR1 is SGHAT and CDR2 is FQNNGV. The V end lost 1 base, the J end lost 9 bases, and 13 bases lay between the germline ends.

The rearrangement uses TRBV13 and TRBJ2-2; TRBD2 is a possible D gene (5 bases). CDR1 is PRHDT, CDR2 FYEKMQ, per germline (reference sequence). This CDR3 comprises 16 residues. V was clipped by 5 bases and J by 1 base, with 14 bases between them. The CDR3 nucleotides are TGTGCCAGCAGCGTTCGTTCTAGCAGGAACACCGGGGAGCTGTTTTTT. As protein: CASSVRSSRNTGELFF.

V and J are TRBV30 and TRBJ2-3; 9 nucleotides agree with TRBD2. The germline CDR1 and CDR2 sequences are GTSNPN and SVGIG (reference sequence). The CDR3 is 18 amino acids. After removal of 2 bases from V and 4 bases from J, the junction contained 16 bases not matched to a gene. The DNA of the CDR3 is TGTGCCTGGAGTTCCCAGGGCGGGGGGGGATTGTCCCCAGATACGCAGTATTTT. Translated, it gives CAWSSQGGGGLSPDTQYF.

V gene TRBV7-3 combines with J gene TRBJ2-1, with D possibly TRBD2 on 6 matching bases. The CDR3 extends over 12 amino acids. V was shortened by 4 bases and J by 8 bases, with 9 bases between the two germline ends. Germline assignment: CDR1 SGHTA and CDR2 FQGTGA. The CDR3 nucleotides are TGTGCCAGCAGCTCTACTAGCCATGAGCAGTTCTTC. This sequence encodes CASSSTSHEQFF.

The V call is TRBV18, the J call TRBJ1-5; no firm D call. V was pared by 2 bases and J by 7 bases, with 18 bases between. Germline assignment: CDR1 KGHSH and CDR2 LQKENI. The CDR3 is made up of 16 amino acids. CDR3: CASSPMEAASGQPQHF. The CDR3 DNA is TGTGCCAGCTCACCAATGGAAGCAGCCTCCGGGCAGCCCCAGCATTTT.

The chain couples TRBV25-1 to TRBJ2-1; the D gene is possibly TRBD2 (6 bases). V gave up 3 bases and J gave up 4 bases, with 16 bases separating them. Looked up from germline, CDR1 is MGHDK and CDR2 is SYGVNS. This CDR3 spans 16 amino acids. As DNA, the CDR3 is TGTGCCAGCAGTGAGGGAGGAGTTCCGGGGTACAATGAGCAGTTCTTC. It encodes CASSEGGVPGYNEQFF.

The rearrangement uses TRBV7-8 and TRBJ1-1, with D perhaps TRBD1 (6 bases). The CDR3 has 14 amino acids. Trimming took 10 bases from V and 7 from J, leaving 22 bases between them. Germline loops: CDR1 SGHVS, CDR2 FQNEAQ. CDR3 residues: CAIITKGRGREAFF. The CDR3 nucleotides read TGTGCCATCATAACCAAAGGCAGGGGACGTGAAGCTTTCTTT.

This chain joins TRBV20-1 and TRBJ1-2, with TRBD1 identical over 12 bases. V gave up 3 bases and J gave up 8 bases; unmatched junction bases: 7. The CDR3 runs 14 residues. Germline CDR1 DFQATT, CDR2 SNEGSKA (reference sequence). CDR3 nucleotide sequence: TGCAGTGCTAGTGCCGGGACAGGGGGCCGCGGCTACACCTTC. It yields the protein CSASAGTGGRGYTF.

For this clone: Other DNA sequences within the sample encode an identical CDR3. The CDR3 is CASSYLNQPQHF. The CDR3, as DNA: TGTGCCAGCAGTTATCTCAATCAGCCCCAGCATTTT. The chain combines TRBV6-5 with TRBJ1-5; D unresolved. Trimming took off 3 bases at V and 3 bases at J, with 3 bases between the two ends. Germline values: CDR1 MNHEY, CDR2 SVGAGI. The CDR3 has 12 residues.

This clone was picked up a small number of times. The chain couples TRBV14 to TRBJ2-3; D is possibly TRBD2 (5 bases). The CDR3 covers 14 residues. Trimming took 0 bases from V and 5 from J, leaving 9 bases between them. Per germline, CDR1 SGHDN and CDR2 FVKESK. The CDR3 loop reads CASSQEGRGDTQYF. The CDR3 nucleotides are TGTGCCAGCAGCCAAGAGGGCCGGGGAGATACGCAGTATTTT.

The rearrangement uses TRBV2 and TRBJ2-7; TRBD1 is a possible D gene (5 bases). Germline V gene sequence: CDR1 SNHLY, CDR2 FYNNEI. The CDR3 is 16 residues long. Deletions cut 7 bases from V and 2 bases from J, with 21 bases between. Here the CDR3 reads CASINRRSYRAYEQYV. CDR3 nucleotides: TGTGCCAGCATCAACAGGAGATCCTATCGGGCCTACGAGCAGTACGTC.

The J gene is TRBJ2-7, the V gene TRBV23-1; 7 bases match TRBD1. TRBV23-1 is marked as an open reading frame, function uncertain. The CDR3 runs 13 residues. Losses at the gene ends were 6 bases for V and 5 bases for J; bases not matched to a gene: 7. The CDR3 bases are TGCGCCAGCAGCCGACAGGGAACCCACGAGCAGTACGTC. Encoded protein: CASSRQGTHEQYV.

This chain links TRBV4-2 with TRBJ2-1; TRBD1 aligns across 9 bases. The CDR3 runs to 17 residues. Germline values: CDR1 LGHNA, CDR2 YNFKEQ. V lost 4 bases and J lost 8; bases outside the gene matches: 15. CDR3 in amino acids: CASSLHGTGQGVDEQFF. The DNA of the CDR3 is TGTGCCAGCAGCCTCCACGGTACGGGACAGGGAGTCGATGAGCAGTTCTTC.

The V and J genes are TRBV24-1 and TRBJ2-3; D is possibly TRBD2 (6 bases). The CDR3 totals 15 residues. The V end lost 3 bases, the J end lost 5 bases, and 14 bases lay between the germline ends. The germline V gene has CDR1 KGHDR and CDR2 SFDVKD. CDR3 in DNA: TGTGCCACCAGTGATCCCCGCGGGGATGGAGATACGCAGTATTTT. Translation: CATSDPRGDGDTQYF.

V is TRBV29-1 and J is TRBJ1-1, with a tentative D call TRBD1 (5 bases). Deletions cut 1 base from V and 11 bases from J, with 11 bases between. CDR1 is SQVTM and CDR2 is ANQGSEA in the germline V gene. This CDR3 is built from 11 residues. Here the CDR3 DNA reads TGCAGCGTTGAAGGCCTGGGGGGTGCTTTCTTT. This gives the protein CSVEGLGGAFF.

The chain uses TRBV11-2 and TRBJ1-1, with 7 positions matching TRBD1. Germline V gene data show CDR1 as SGHAT and CDR2 as FQNNGV. Trimming cost V 6 bases and J 8 bases; bases outside gene matches: 9. The CDR3 is made up of 13 amino acids. CDR3 in amino acids: CASRLTGKGEAFF. Here the CDR3 DNA reads TGTGCCAGCAGGCTGACAGGGAAGGGGGAAGCTTTCTTT.

V gene TRBV2 combines with J gene TRBJ2-5; TRBD2 is a possible D gene (6 bases). Germline V lookup: CDR1 SNHLY, CDR2 FYNNEI. V lost 8 bases, J lost 2 bases, and 21 bases lay in between. The CDR3 is 16 amino acids. As DNA, the CDR3 is TGTGCCAGCTTAGCCGGGACTTTGAGGGCTCAAGAGACCCAGTACTTC. Translation gives CASLAGTLRAQETQYF.

This clone was detected only once. The chain links TRBV28 to TRBJ1-3; a possible D gene is TRBD1 (5 bases). This CDR3 has 14 amino acids. With 2 bases removed from V and 4 bases from J, the gap between germline ends came to 9 bases. The germline V gene has CDR1 MDHEN and CDR2 SYDVKM. The CDR3 loop is CASSLRGIGNTIYF. The CDR3 DNA reads TGTGCCAGCAGTTTACGGGGGATCGGAAACACCATATATTTT.

The gene calls are TRBV15 and TRBJ2-7; D might be TRBD2 (5 bases). CDR1 LNHNV and CDR2 YYDKDF come from the germline V gene (reference sequence). The ends were cut back, 3 bases at V and 2 bases at J, with 17 bases in the middle. This CDR3 contains 16 residues. The CDR3 loop is CATSRERGAGAYEQYF. As DNA, the CDR3 is TGTGCCACCAGCAGGGAGCGTGGCGCGGGTGCCTACGAGCAGTACTTC.

This clone was seen just once. The chain employs TRBV27 and TRBJ1-4, with 8 nucleotides matching TRBD1. The germline CDR1 and CDR2 sequences are MNHEY and SMNVEV (reference sequence). The CDR3 is 14 amino acids. Trimming took 8 bases from V and 6 from J; bases not matched to a gene: 8. The CDR3 sequence is CASGPGGAYEKLFF. CDR3 in DNA: TGTGCCAGCGGACCAGGGGGCGCGTATGAAAAACTGTTTTTT.